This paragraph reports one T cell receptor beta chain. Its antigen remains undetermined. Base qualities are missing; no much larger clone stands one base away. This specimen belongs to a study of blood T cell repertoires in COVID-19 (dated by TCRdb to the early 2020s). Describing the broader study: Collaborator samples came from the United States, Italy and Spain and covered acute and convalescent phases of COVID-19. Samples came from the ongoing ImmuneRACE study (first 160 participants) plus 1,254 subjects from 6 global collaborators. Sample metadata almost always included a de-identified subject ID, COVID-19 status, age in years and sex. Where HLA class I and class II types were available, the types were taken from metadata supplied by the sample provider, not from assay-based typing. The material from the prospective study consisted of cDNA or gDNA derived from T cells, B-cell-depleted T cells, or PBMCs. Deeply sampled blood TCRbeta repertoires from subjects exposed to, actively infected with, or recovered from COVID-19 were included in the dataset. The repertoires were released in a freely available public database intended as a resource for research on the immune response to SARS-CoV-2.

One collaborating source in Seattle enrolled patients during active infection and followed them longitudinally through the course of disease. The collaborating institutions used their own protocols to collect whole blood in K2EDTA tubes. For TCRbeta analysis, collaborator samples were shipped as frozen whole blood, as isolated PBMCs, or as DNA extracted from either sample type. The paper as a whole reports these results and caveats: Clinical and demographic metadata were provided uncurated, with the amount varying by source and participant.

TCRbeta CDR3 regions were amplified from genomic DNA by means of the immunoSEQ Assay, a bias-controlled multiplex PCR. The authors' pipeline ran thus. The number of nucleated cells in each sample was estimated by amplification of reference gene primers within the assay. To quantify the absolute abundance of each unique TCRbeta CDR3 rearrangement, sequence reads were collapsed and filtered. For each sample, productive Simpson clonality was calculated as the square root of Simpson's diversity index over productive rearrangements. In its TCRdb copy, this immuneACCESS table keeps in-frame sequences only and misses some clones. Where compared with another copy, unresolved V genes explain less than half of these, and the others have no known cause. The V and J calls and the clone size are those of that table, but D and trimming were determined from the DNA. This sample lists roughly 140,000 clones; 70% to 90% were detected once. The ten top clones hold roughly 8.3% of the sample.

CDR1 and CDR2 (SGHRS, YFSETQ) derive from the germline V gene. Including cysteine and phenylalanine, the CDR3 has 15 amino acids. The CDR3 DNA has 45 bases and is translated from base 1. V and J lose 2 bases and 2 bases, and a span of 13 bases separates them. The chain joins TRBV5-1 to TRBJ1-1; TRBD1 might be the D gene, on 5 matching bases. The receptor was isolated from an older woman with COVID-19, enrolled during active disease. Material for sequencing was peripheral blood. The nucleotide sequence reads TGCGCCAGCAGCTTTGGGGGGGTAGATAACACTGAAGCTTTCTTT. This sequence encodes CASSFGGVDNTEAFF.